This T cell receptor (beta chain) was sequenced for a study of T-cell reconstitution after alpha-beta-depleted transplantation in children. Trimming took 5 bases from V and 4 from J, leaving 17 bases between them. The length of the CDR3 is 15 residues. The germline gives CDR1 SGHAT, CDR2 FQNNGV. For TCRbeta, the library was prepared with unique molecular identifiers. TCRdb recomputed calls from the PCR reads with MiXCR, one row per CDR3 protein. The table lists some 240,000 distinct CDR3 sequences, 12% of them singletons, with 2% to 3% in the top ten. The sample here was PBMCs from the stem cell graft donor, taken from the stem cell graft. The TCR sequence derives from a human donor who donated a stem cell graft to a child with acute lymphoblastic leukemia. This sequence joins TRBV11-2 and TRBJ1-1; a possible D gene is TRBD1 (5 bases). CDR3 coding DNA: TGTGCCAGCAGCCGTTATGGCAGGAGGGGCACTGAAGCTTTCTTT. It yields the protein CASSRYGRRGTEAFF.